These 22 T cell receptor beta chains were sequenced from one sample in a study of identical twins. TCRdb processed the 5' RACE reads anew with MiXCR; each CDR3 protein has one entry. The sample has 500,000 to 700,000 distinct CDR3 sequences; 7.1% are singletons. These data were likewise used in another study, on yellow fever vaccine responses in identical twins.

The sequencing sample was made of PBMCs. The receptors were sampled from a woman under 30 in good health.

This clonotype showed up just a few times. The chain joins TRBV2 to TRBJ2-4, with D maybe TRBD2 (6 bases). The V and J ends lost 6 bases and 6 bases respectively, with 15 bases between them. CDR1 and CDR2 (germline): SNHLY, FYNNEI. CDR3 size: 14 residues. The CDR3 reads CASSGGLGANIQYF. CDR3 nucleotide sequence: TGTGCCAGCAGCGGGGGTTTGGGAGCAAACATTCAGTACTTC.

This clonotype was counted between two and nine times. The V gene is TRBV29-1, the J gene TRBJ1-1, with D maybe TRBD1 (5 bases). Germline V gene sequence: CDR1 SQVTM, CDR2 ANQGSEA. There are 13 residues in the CDR3. V lost 4 bases and J lost 7, with 16 bases in between. The CDR3 here is CSVGGGSAIEAFF. CDR3 nucleotides: TGCAGCGTTGGGGGGGGGTCCGCCATTGAAGCTTTCTTT.

This clonotype was found many times. The chain has TRBV29-1 and TRBJ1-2; D not resolved. The V gene lost 5 bases and the J gene lost 6 bases, with 13 bases spanning the gap. Germline V CDR1 and CDR2: SQVTM, ANQGSEA. The CDR3 runs to 12 residues. The DNA of the CDR3 is TGCAGCGTTCAGACTCCCAGTCATGGCTACACCTTC. Amino acids: CSVQTPSHGYTF.

This clonotype was detected many times. V usage is TRBV11-2 and J usage is TRBJ2-2, with 7 bases fitting TRBD1. With 5 bases clipped from V and 8 bases from J, the junction kept 5 bases outside the gene matches. The germline gives CDR1 SGHAT, CDR2 FQNNGV. The CDR3 spans 13 residues. The CDR3 DNA follows: TGTGCCAGCAGCACCGGGACAGCAGGGGAGCTGTTTTTT. As protein: CASSTGTAGELFF.

This clonotype came up many times. The genes are TRBV29-1 and TRBJ2-1, with unresolved D. The V gene's germline CDR1 is SQVTM and CDR2 ANQGSEA. The ends were cut back, 6 bases at V and 2 bases at J, with 5 bases in the middle. The CDR3 length is 11 residues. This chain's CDR3 is CSVRAYNEQFF. The CDR3 DNA reads as TGCAGCGTAAGGGCCTACAATGAGCAGTTCTTC.

The CDR3 DNA reads as TGTGCCAGCAGCAAAAGTTACAATGAGCAGTTCTTC. Translation: CASSKSYNEQFF. This sequence joins TRBV7-9 and TRBJ2-1; D is uncertain. The length of the CDR3 is 12 residues. Trimming took off 5 bases at V and 4 bases at J, with 6 bases between the two ends. Germline V CDR1 and CDR2: SEHNR, FQNEAQ (reference sequence).

This clonotype was observed at least ten times. This rearrangement joins TRBV28 to TRBJ2-3, with 10 positions matching TRBD2. The CDR3 is made up of 15 amino acids. Per germline, CDR1 MDHEN and CDR2 SYDVKM. V was pared by 6 bases and J by 3 bases, with 6 bases of the junction left unmatched. CDR3 nucleotides: TGTGCCAGCAGCCCAACTAGCGGGAATACAGATACGCAGTATTTT. Encoded protein: CASSPTSGNTDTQYF.

This clonotype was found a few times. Here the CDR3 reads CASSWVGGQPQHF. The CDR3, as DNA: TGCGCCAGCAGCTGGGTGGGAGGTCAGCCCCAGCATTTT. The genes are TRBV5-1 and TRBJ1-5, with D hard to call. Germline V lookup: CDR1 SGHRS, CDR2 YFSETQ. CDR3 length: 13 residues. The V gene lost 3 bases and the J gene lost 6 bases, with 10 bases spanning the gap.

The genes are TRBV27 and TRBJ2-7, with D hard to call. Trimming took 8 bases from V and 0 from J, leaving 11 bases between them. The CDR3 loop spans 13 amino acids. CDR1 and CDR2 from the germline V gene are MNHEY and SMNVEV (reference sequence). The CDR3 DNA follows: TGTGCCAGCGCCTTAGGGTCCTCCTACGAGCAGTACGTC. Translating it yields CASALGSSYEQYV.

This clonotype appeared a few times. This CDR3 is CASSLMGATDTQYF. The CDR3 DNA sequence: TGTGCCAGCAGCTTAATGGGGGCCACAGATACGCAGTATTTT. The V call is TRBV7-2, the J call TRBJ2-3; D possibly corresponds to TRBD1 (6 bases). Germline CDR1 is SGHTA and CDR2 is FQGNSA. The V and J ends lost 2 bases and 2 bases respectively, with 8 bases between them. This CDR3 contains 14 residues.

The sample holds many counts of this clonotype. The chain combines TRBV14 with TRBJ1-1; perhaps TRBD1 as D (6 bases). Germline V CDR1 and CDR2: SGHDN, FVKESK. The CDR3 runs to 18 residues. Trimming pared 0 bases from V and 0 bases from J, leaving 17 bases between. The CDR3 DNA is TGTGCCAGCAGCCAAGACCCCGGACAGAGGGGGGTGAACACTGAAGCTTTCTTT. This translates into CASSQDPGQRGVNTEAFF.

The chain is built from TRBV18 and TRBJ2-1, with D perhaps matching TRBD1 (5 bases). V was trimmed by 6 bases and J by 12 bases, leaving 27 bases between them. The germline gives CDR1 KGHSH, CDR2 LQKENI. CDR3 length equals 16 residues. In nucleotides, the CDR3 is TGTGCCAGCTCCCCGGCCATGGACAATTCCAATTTGGGGCAGTTCTTC. It translates to CASSPAMDNSNLGQFF.

This clonotype was recorded a few times. The genes are TRBV11-2 and TRBJ1-1, with no clear D. Trimming stripped 0 bases from V and 5 bases from J, with 16 bases between. CDR3 size: 16 residues. From germline, CDR1 is SGHAT and CDR2 FQNNGV. The CDR3 DNA reads TGTGCCAGCAGCTTAGAGAGGGCGGCTATGAGAACTGAAGCTTTCTTT. It is translated as CASSLERAAMRTEAFF.

The V and J genes are TRBV7-8 and TRBJ2-4; TRBD1 agrees at 11 bases. The CDR3 covers 18 residues. V trimming: 2 bases; J trimming: 6 bases; junction bases outside the gene matches: 12. Germline CDR1 is SGHVS and CDR2 is FQNEAQ. CDR3 sequence reads: CASSLTASRGTGGNIQYF. The CDR3 coding sequence is TGTGCCAGCAGCTTAACTGCCTCTAGGGGGACAGGGGGAAACATTCAGTACTTC.

The table lists this clonotype with many counts. The gene calls are TRBV3-1 and TRBJ2-7, with 11 bases matching TRBD2. The CDR3 is 15 amino acids. Germline assignment: CDR1 LGHDT and CDR2 YNNKEL (reference sequence). Trimming cost V 1 base and J 5 bases; bases outside gene matches: 4. In DNA, the CDR3 is TGTGCCAGCAGCCAAGGACTAGCGGGGTCCCACGAGCAGTACGTC. Protein: CASSQGLAGSHEQYV.

This clonotype was found a few times. The chain combines TRBV29-1 with TRBJ2-7, with TRBD1 identical over 8 bases. With 1 base clipped from V and 2 bases from J, the junction kept 10 bases outside the gene matches. Germline loops: CDR1 SQVTM, CDR2 ANQGSEA. The CDR3 has 16 residues. DNA of the CDR3: TGCAGCGTTGAAGGTGTGGGGGCAGGGGGCGCCTACGAGCAGTACTTC. Residues: CSVEGVGAGGAYEQYF.

In its sample, this clonotype was seen a few times. The gene calls are TRBV5-1 and TRBJ2-7; 9 bases are shared with TRBD1. From germline, CDR1 is SGHRS and CDR2 YFSETQ. There are 14 residues in the CDR3. V gave up 4 bases and J gave up 4 bases; unmatched junction bases: 6. CDR3 region: CASSAGQGSYEQYV. CDR3 bases: TGCGCCAGCAGCGCCGGACAGGGGAGTTACGAGCAGTACGTC.

This clonotype was observed a few times. The chain is built from TRBV12-3 or TRBV12-4 and TRBJ2-5, with TRBD1 as a possible D gene (6 bases). Trimming took 5 bases from V and 4 from J, leaving 14 bases between them. This CDR3 has 14 amino acids. The CDR3 DNA reads TGTGCCAGCAGTCCAATCACAGGGTTAGAGACCCAGTACTTC. The encoded protein is CASSPITGLETQYF.

The V gene is TRBV25-1, the J gene TRBJ2-3, with 15 positions matching TRBD2. The germline V gene has CDR1 MGHDK and CDR2 SYGVNS. V lost 3 bases and J lost 0; bases outside the gene matches: 10. The CDR3 is made up of 20 amino acids. In nucleotides, the CDR3 is TGTGCCAGCAGTGACACTCCGGGACTAGCGGGAGGACAGAGCACAGATACGCAGTATTTT. This encodes CASSDTPGLAGGQSTDTQYF.

This clonotype was seen at least ten times. V usage is TRBV4-2 and J usage is TRBJ1-2; D is unresolved. This CDR3 is built from 14 residues. Germline CDR1 and CDR2: LGHNA and YNFKEQ. Trimming took off 4 bases at V and 4 bases at J, with 13 bases between the two ends. The CDR3 sequence: CASSLVRRSYGYTF. CDR3 nucleotide sequence: TGTGCCAGCAGCCTCGTAAGACGTAGCTATGGCTACACCTTC.

Ten or more counts support this clonotype. The J gene is TRBJ2-5, the V gene TRBV12-3 or TRBV12-4; D is unresolved. This CDR3 comprises 13 residues. The V end lost 7 bases, the J end lost 3 bases, and 12 bases lay between the germline ends. The CDR3 loop reads CASTLFSEETQYF. CDR3 nucleotides: TGTGCCAGCACCTTATTCTCTGAAGAGACCCAGTACTTC.

This clonotype was recorded many times. The J gene is TRBJ1-1, the V gene TRBV29-1; D remains ambiguous. V lost 4 bases to trimming and J lost 5 bases, with 11 bases between them. This CDR3 spans 12 amino acids. In germline, CDR1 is SQVTM, CDR2 ANQGSEA. In nucleotides, the CDR3 is TGCAGCGTTGGTAGCCCCTTAACTGAAGCTTTCTTT. Translation: CSVGSPLTEAFF.